This T cell receptor beta chain was retrieved from a study of identical twins. Donors uniformly comprised healthy Caucasians. V shed 4 bases, J shed 6 bases, and the junction held 6 bases outside the gene matches. Germline loops: CDR1 SSHAT, CDR2 FNYEAQ (reference sequence). The CDR3 covers 14 residues. TCRdb passed the 5' RACE reads through MiXCR, listing each CDR3 protein once. The sample includes under 900,000 distinct CDR3 sequences, 15% to 20% of them seen just once. This same sample was also taken into another study, of T cells expressing NK-cell markers. From that study: The authors applied an anti-gamma-delta TCR antibody in several experiments, and it restricted sorting to alpha-beta TCR T cells. The study left the HCMV specificity of expanded NKG2C+ T cell clones unresolved.

The genes are TRBV7-7 and TRBJ2-3; 8 bases map to TRBD1. Input material: PBMCs. The receptor comes from a woman younger than 30 in good health. This CDR3 is CASSSDRASDTQYF. In DNA form, the CDR3 reads TGTGCCAGCAGCTCGGACAGGGCCAGCGATACGCAGTATTTT.